Detailed here is one TCR beta chain. Participants were aged about 18 to 89 years from around 24 US areas. In the 2 weeks before study entry, exposed participants met a COVID-19 case, which was PCR-confirmed or clinician-diagnosed. CDR1 LGHDT and CDR2 YNNKEL come from the germline V gene (reference sequence). V dropped 4 bases and J dropped 7 bases, with 8 bases sitting between them. CDR3 length: 13 amino acids. This sample stems from a study of blood T cell repertoires in COVID-19. Overall study context: Sites in the United States, Italy and Spain provided acute and convalescent COVID-19 samples.

Authors' methods: Amplifying reference gene primers gave estimates of nucleated cell counts. Libraries were prepared by immunoSEQ multiplex PCR; TCRdb keeps only in-frame clonotypes and omits some of them. V, J and clone size derive from that table, while D and trimming were established from the DNA sequence. The data show some 270,000 clones, approximately 90% seen once. The receptor comes from a man in his forties who had been exposed to COVID-19. The sample was PBMCs or T cells enriched from blood (not recorded which). This chain connects TRBV3-1 (or the pseudogene TRBV3-2) to TRBJ1-6, with D possibly TRBD1 on 6 matching bases. CDR3 sequence (DNA): TGTGCCAGCAGCCTTACAGGGAATTCACCCCTCCACTTT. Translation gives CASSLTGNSPLHF.